Each of the 24 T cell receptor beta chains below was sequenced from the same sample in a study of CD8 T cells in Susac syndrome. When the RNA was reverse transcribed, random hexamers were used with an input of about 0.5 to 1 ug. TCRdb itself ran the immunoSEQ multiplex PCR reads through MiXCR, one entry per CDR3 protein. The sample holds about 200,000 distinct CDR3 sequences, 95% seen once. Sequencing was carried out using CD4+ T cells from PBMCs. The receptors stem from a human donor in good health.

The rearrangement uses TRBV15 and TRBJ1-2; no reliable D call. Germline V gives CDR1 LNHNV, CDR2 YYDKDF (reference sequence). The CDR3 totals 12 residues. Trimming took off 4 bases at V and 4 bases at J, with 7 bases between the two ends. CDR3 in amino acids: CATSMGSYGYTF. In DNA, the CDR3 is TGTGCCACCAGCATGGGTTCCTATGGCTACACCTTC.

The rearrangement joins TRBV10-3 to TRBJ2-7, with 7 bases that match TRBD1. The CDR3 has 15 amino acids. The J segment lost 8 bases and the V segment lost 7 bases, leaving 17 bases of the junction unmatched. Germline values: CDR1 ENHRY, CDR2 SYGVKD. CDR3 amino acids: CAITGRAGQAQQQYF. CDR3 sequence (DNA): TGTGCCATCACAGGGCGAGCCGGACAGGCCCAACAGCAGTACTTC.

This chain links TRBV29-1 with TRBJ1-4; D uncertain. Per germline, CDR1 SQVTM and CDR2 ANQGSEA. The CDR3 has 13 residues. V was trimmed by 2 bases and J by 3 bases, leaving 7 bases between them. In DNA, the CDR3 is TGCAGCGTTGAAAGGGTCGCTAATGAAAAACTGTTTTTT. It yields the protein CSVERVANEKLFF.

The chain joins TRBV27 to TRBJ1-1; D gene unclear. There are 14 residues in the CDR3. Trimming cost V 0 bases and J 4 bases, with 9 bases left between them. Per the germline V gene, CDR1 is MNHEY and CDR2 is SMNVEV (reference sequence). The CDR3 nucleotides read TGTGCCAGCAGTTTATCCCAAGTAGGCACTGAAGCTTTCTTT. This encodes CASSLSQVGTEAFF.

J is TRBJ2-3 and V is TRBV5-4, with D perhaps TRBD1 (5 bases). V lost 3 bases, J lost 3 bases, and 14 bases lay in between. Germline V gives CDR1 SGHNT, CDR2 YYREEE (reference sequence). This CDR3 is built from 15 residues. Written as DNA, the CDR3 is TGTGCCAGCAGCTCCAGGGTTTTCTATACAGATACGCAGTATTTT. Translating gives CASSSRVFYTDTQYF.

The rearrangement joins TRBV12-3 or TRBV12-4 to TRBJ2-7; D not resolved. With 3 bases removed from V and 10 bases from J, the gap between germline ends came to 10 bases. The CDR3 has 11 residues. This CDR3 is CASSFSESQYF. Here the CDR3 DNA reads TGTGCCAGCAGTTTCAGCGAGTCTCAGTACTTC.

The chain uses TRBV6-2 or TRBV6-3 and TRBJ1-5; D gene unclear. V gave up 0 bases and J gave up 7 bases, with 7 bases separating them. This CDR3 has 13 residues. In germline, CDR1 is MNHEY, CDR2 SVGEGT. DNA of the CDR3: TGTGCCAGCAGTTACTCGTTGCGCCAGCCCCAGCATTTT. The encoded protein is CASSYSLRQPQHF.

The CDR3 nucleotides read TGTGCCAGCAGTGTCGGATCTATACTGGGGGATACGCAGTATTTT. This translates into CASSVGSILGDTQYF. The chain carries TRBV2 and TRBJ2-3; unclear D gene. V shed 4 bases and J shed 6 bases, with 17 bases lying between them. CDR3 length: 15 residues. CDR1 and CDR2 (germline): SNHLY, FYNNEI.

This clonotype was found once. V is TRBV12-3 or TRBV12-4 and J is TRBJ1-2; the D is unclear. The CDR3 is 13 residues long. Trimming took off 6 bases at V and 4 bases at J, with 12 bases between the two ends. For the CDR3, the DNA is TGTGCCAGCAGACTCGGATCGGGCTATGGCTACACCTTC. It translates to CASRLGSGYGYTF.

The chain has TRBV29-1 and TRBJ1-5; no firm D call. With 4 bases removed from V and 2 bases from J, the gap between germline ends came to 12 bases. The CDR3 contains 14 residues. Per the germline V gene, CDR1 is SQVTM and CDR2 is ANQGSEA. This CDR3 is CSVAEAGGNQPQHF. CDR3 bases: TGCAGCGTTGCCGAGGCCGGCGGCAATCAGCCCCAGCATTTT.

This clonotype was picked up one time. The chain uses TRBV28 and TRBJ2-5; D ambiguous. Looked up from germline, CDR1 is MDHEN and CDR2 is SYDVKM. This CDR3 region has 14 residues. V was cut by 10 bases and J by 1 base, with 16 bases left in between. DNA for the CDR3: TGTGCCATACGGGCTGGGCCGGGCCAAGAGACCCAGTACTTC. Its translation: CAIRAGPGQETQYF.

The chain carries TRBV3-1 and TRBJ1-1; perhaps TRBD1 as D (5 bases). The V gene's germline CDR1 is LGHDT and CDR2 YNNKEL (reference sequence). V dropped 6 bases and J dropped 2 bases, with 13 bases sitting between them. There are 14 residues in the CDR3. CDR3 DNA: TGTGCCAGCAGGCTAGGGGCGAGAAACACTGAAGCTTTCTTT. Its protein product is CASRLGARNTEAFF.

The J gene is TRBJ2-2, the V gene TRBV9; no reliable D call. The ends were cut back, 4 bases at V and 9 bases at J, with 10 bases in the middle. The CDR3 has 12 residues. Germline-derived CDR1 and CDR2 are SGDLS and YYNGEE. The CDR3, as DNA: TGTGCCAGCAGCCTGACCTCCAGGGAGCTGTTTTTT. This gives the protein CASSLTSRELFF.

The chain carries TRBV28 and TRBJ2-7, with a tentative D call TRBD2 (7 bases). The CDR3 loop spans 16 amino acids. V lost 6 bases and J lost 4, with 22 bases in between. CDR1 is MDHEN and CDR2 is SYDVKM in the germline V gene. CDR3 protein: CASSPGHLSGGYEQYV. CDR3 nucleotide sequence: TGTGCCAGCAGCCCGGGACACCTTTCGGGGGGATACGAGCAGTACGTC.

The CDR3: CATRDSSTDTQYF. Written as DNA, the CDR3 is TGTGCCACCCGGGACAGTAGCACAGATACGCAGTATTTT. The chain uses TRBV10-3 and TRBJ2-3; 7 bases are a match to TRBD1. This CDR3 region has 13 residues. Germline CDR1 is ENHRY and CDR2 is SYGVKD. Losses at the gene ends were 10 bases for V and 0 bases for J; bases not matched to a gene: 4.

The V and J genes are TRBV7-2 and TRBJ2-1; no clear D. This CDR3 comprises 16 residues. The germline gives CDR1 SGHTA, CDR2 FQGNSA. V lost 4 bases and J 5 bases, leaving 18 bases between the germline ends. DNA of the CDR3: TGTGCCAGCAGCTCCACGCCGGGTCGACCCAACAATGAGCAGTTCTTC. It specifies CASSSTPGRPNNEQFF.

The genes are TRBV29-1 and TRBJ1-2; D is unclear. The CDR3 spans 15 residues. CDR1 is SQVTM and CDR2 is ANQGSEA in the germline V gene. V was clipped by 6 bases and J by 7 bases, with 24 bases between them. CDR3 protein: CSVEMSPPNFVGYTF. The CDR3 DNA sequence: TGCAGCGTCGAGATGTCCCCCCCAAACTTTGTTGGCTACACCTTC.

V and J are TRBV15 and TRBJ1-1; weak D call: TRBD1 (5 bases). V was pared by 5 bases and J by 5 bases, with 18 bases between. This CDR3 comprises 15 residues. Germline loops: CDR1 LNHNV, CDR2 YYDKDF (reference sequence). The CDR3 DNA reads as TGTGCCACCAGCCCCCTGCAGGGTAGAGGGACTGAAGCTTTCTTT. Its protein product is CATSPLQGRGTEAFF.

The chain uses TRBV7-2 and TRBJ2-1; TRBD2 aligns across 12 bases. V lost 7 bases and J lost 8; bases outside the gene matches: 9. The CDR3 extends over 15 amino acids. Germline CDR1 and CDR2: SGHTA and FQGNSA. CDR3 residues: CASTFTSGGLYEQFF. The CDR3, as DNA: TGTGCCAGCACCTTCACTAGCGGGGGGTTGTATGAGCAGTTCTTC.

This clonotype was recorded once. The chain recombines TRBV29-1 with TRBJ1-1; D call uncertain. The germline CDR1 and CDR2 sequences are SQVTM and ANQGSEA. This CDR3 is built from 11 residues. V was trimmed by 6 bases and J by 5 bases, leaving 10 bases between them. The CDR3 loop is CSVEFTTEAFF. CDR3 DNA: TGCAGCGTCGAGTTTACAACTGAAGCTTTCTTT.

The chain joins TRBV20-1 to TRBJ1-2, with 8 bases fitting TRBD1. The CDR3 sequence is 13 residues long. V shed 3 bases, J shed 7 bases, and the junction held 7 bases outside the gene matches. Germline V lookup: CDR1 DFQATT, CDR2 SNEGSKA (reference sequence). The DNA for the CDR3 is TGCAGTGCTAGGCCGACAGGGGCGGGTGGCTACACCTTC. As protein: CSARPTGAGGYTF.

The CDR3 coding sequence is TGTGCCAGCAGCCCCTTTATAGCCCATGAGCAGTTCTTC. This encodes CASSPFIAHEQFF. The chain is built from TRBV9 and TRBJ2-1; no definite D call. The germline V gene has CDR1 SGDLS and CDR2 YYNGEE. The CDR3 runs 13 residues. Trimming pared 4 bases from V and 8 bases from J, leaving 13 bases between.

This sequence joins TRBV20-1 and TRBJ1-5; possible D gene TRBD1, 6 bases. V lost 3 bases and J lost 3, with 9 bases in between. Germline V gene lookup returns CDR1 DFQATT and CDR2 SNEGSKA (reference sequence). This CDR3 region has 13 residues. The CDR3: CSARPGVNQPQHF. The CDR3 coding sequence is TGCAGTGCTAGGCCAGGGGTCAATCAGCCCCAGCATTTT.

This clonotype was recorded only once. The chain recombines TRBV7-3 with TRBJ2-1; D possibly corresponds to TRBD2 (5 bases). Per the germline V gene, CDR1 is SGHTA and CDR2 is FQGTGA. With 2 bases removed from V and 5 bases from J, the gap between germline ends came to 16 bases. CDR3 length: 16 residues. The CDR3 is CASSLSVGARDNEQFF. CDR3 bases: TGTGCCAGCAGCTTATCGGTGGGAGCAAGGGACAATGAGCAGTTCTTC.